This T cell receptor (beta chain) was found in a study of metastatic and nonmetastatic thyroid tumors (dated by TCRdb to 2020 to 2021). For the study in its entirety: Repertoires were compared across peripheral blood and tumor or nodule tissue samples from malignant and benign thyroid patients. Beyond this particular receptor, the publication reports: TCR beta diversity was reported as significantly higher in malignant tumors than in benign nodules, in both blood and tumor samples.

Library preparation employed PCR. Sequenced using an Illumina HiSeq 4000. The TCR beta-chain CDR3 region of each patient was profiled by high-throughput sequencing. In the original analysis: A classifier to discriminate distant-metastatic papillary thyroid cancer patients was built from CDR3 differences across clinicopathological groups. The Shannon index was used to measure repertoire diversity, and the Morisita-Horn index was used to measure how similar tumor and blood repertoires were. TCRdb handled the public reads itself, with Q25 trimming in fastp and clone calling in MiXCR, and kept productive beta chains. The V and J calls follow TCRdb's processing rather than the paper's. Across this sample there are some 40,000 clones, with approximately 25% seen only once. The top ten clonotypes cover about 14% of the sample. No patient had received any treatment before thyroid surgery. Using T-cell receptor beta sequencing, the researchers looked back retrospectively at clinical samples from patients, gathered between about 2012 and 2019.

The sample holds a few counts of this clone. Its cognate antigen has yet to be identified. No qualities accompany the bases; no much larger clone lies one base away. From its cysteine to its phenylalanine, the CDR3 spans 14 amino acids. Just the 42-base CDR3 DNA is kept, in frame starting at base 1. V and J are trimmed by 5 bases and 0 bases, and the gene matches miss 4 bases of the junction. From a lookup of the germline V gene (reference sequence), CDR1 and CDR2 are LNHDA and SQIVND. This TCR came from a female donor with papillary thyroid cancer or a benign thyroid nodule (not recorded which). Some clones in this sample may be carry-over from other donors' samples. Material for sequencing was tumor tissue. The chain is made from TRBV19 and TRBJ2-7; 7 bases in between match TRBD1. The CDR3 protein sequence reads: CASSLGQNSYEQYF. The nucleotides are TGTGCCAGTAGTCTGGGACAGAACTCCTACGAGCAGTACTTC.